Listed below are T cell receptor beta chains from one sample, sequenced in a study of CD8 T cells in Susac syndrome. Via MiXCR, TCRdb re-called the immunoSEQ multiplex PCR reads, giving one row per CDR3 protein. The sample comprises tens of thousands of distinct CDR3 sequences, roughly 94% of which are singletons, and 0.4% to 0.55% rests with the top ten. Specimen: CD8+ T cells from PBMCs. The receptor set was obtained from a human donor with Susac syndrome. CDR3s include the opening cysteine and the closing phenylalanine or tryptophan. D genes are given only for firm matches. The size field is filled for only some rows; it gives once, few, many or a size class.

TGTGCCAGCAGCGTATCGGCCGGGACAGGGGCTTACGAGCAGTACTTC,CASSVSAGTGAYEQYF,-,TRBV9,TRBJ2-7,TRBD1
TGTGCCAGCAGCGCTTCGGGGGTCCAAGAGACCCAGTACTTC,CASSASGVQETQYF,-,TRBV9,TRBJ2-5,-
TGTGCCAGCAGTCGGAGGGGGCAGTCCTACGAGCAGTACTTC,CASSRRGQSYEQYF,-,TRBV12-3/TRBV12-4,TRBJ2-7,-
TGTGCCAGCAGTTTAATGGGGGAGGGGACTGAAGCTTTCTTT,CASSLMGEGTEAFF,-,TRBV27,TRBJ1-1,-
TGTGCCAGCAGCTTGCCCCGGGGTACTCGGCCAAATGAGCAGTTCTTC,CASSLPRGTRPNEQFF,-,TRBV5-6,TRBJ2-1,-
TGTGCCAGCAGTTTGGAGGACATCAGCGAGCTTCAAGAGACCCAGTACTTC,CASSLEDISELQETQYF,-,TRBV12-3/TRBV12-4,TRBJ2-5,-
TGTGCCAGCAGCTTAGTCGACCAATCCGGGCAGGAGACCCAGTACTTC,CASSLVDQSGQETQYF,once,TRBV7-9,TRBJ2-5,-
TGTGCCAGCAGCCCATCAGGGGTTAACACAGATACGCAGTATTTT,CASSPSGVNTDTQYF,-,TRBV9,TRBJ2-3,-
TGTGCCAGCAGAGACATAGCCTACGAGCAGTACTTC,CASRDIAYEQYF,-,TRBV2,TRBJ2-7,-
TGTGCCAGCAGTATTCGTGGGGTGCAGTTCTTC,CASSIRGVQFF,-,TRBV27,TRBJ2-1,-
TGTGCCAGCAGTTCCCTAGCGGCCTACGAGCAGTACTTC,CASSSLAAYEQYF,once,TRBV6-2/TRBV6-3,TRBJ2-7,TRBD2
TGTGCCAGCAGCGCAAGTACCGGACAGGGTTCTGGCTACACCTTC,CASSASTGQGSGYTF,-,TRBV9,TRBJ1-2,TRBD1
TGCGCCAGCAGCCCGGGACTAGCCGCGCACAATGAGCAGTTCTTC,CASSPGLAAHNEQFF,-,TRBV4-3,TRBJ2-1,TRBD2
TGTGCCACCGCCCGACAGGGGAACACCGGGGAGCTGTTTTTT,CATARQGNTGELFF,-,TRBV12-3/TRBV12-4,TRBJ2-2,TRBD1
TGTGCCAGCAGCATCGGACAGGTATACTACAATGAGCAGTTCTTC,CASSIGQVYYNEQFF,-,TRBV7-6,TRBJ2-1,TRBD1
TGTGCCAGCAGCTTAACCTACGACAGCCTCAATCAGCCCCAGCATTTT,CASSLTYDSLNQPQHF,-,TRBV7-6,TRBJ1-5,-
TGCAGCGTTGGGGCAGGGTCGAACTACGAGCAGTACTTC,CSVGAGSNYEQYF,-,TRBV29-1,TRBJ2-7,-
TGTGCCAGCAGCGAAGGGGGCGGGGATGAGCAGTTCTTC,CASSEGGGDEQFF,once,TRBV9,TRBJ2-1,-
TGTGCCAGCAGCTCTAACAGGGGGCTAGGTAGCTACAATGAGCAGTTCTTC,CASSSNRGLGSYNEQFF,-,TRBV5-6,TRBJ2-1,TRBD1
TGCAGTGCTAGGGCGGAGGGGGGGAGATTCTCCTACGAGCAGTACTTC,CSARAEGGRFSYEQYF,-,TRBV20-1,TRBJ2-7,-
TGTGCCAGCAGTTTCCCCGGTGTATGGGAAAACCACTTT,CASSFPGVWENHF,-,TRBV27,TRBJ1-6,-
TGTGCCAGCAGGGGGCAAACAGGGGGAACCTACGAGCAGTACTTC,CASRGQTGGTYEQYF,-,TRBV27,TRBJ2-7,TRBD1
TGCAGTGCTAGCGATCGTTACCCTTCCTACGAGCAGTACTTC,CSASDRYPSYEQYF,-,TRBV20-1,TRBJ2-7,-
TGTGCCAGCACCCCCGAGGCCCCTGGCGGGGAGCTGTTTTTT,CASTPEAPGGELFF,-,TRBV12-3/TRBV12-4,TRBJ2-2,-
TGCAGCGTCGGGACGGGACAGGGGTTCTACGAGCAGTACTTC,CSVGTGQGFYEQYF,-,TRBV29-1,TRBJ2-7,TRBD1
TGTGCCAGCAGCGAGAGAGCGGGGGACTACGAGCAGTACTTC,CASSERAGDYEQYF,-,TRBV9,TRBJ2-7,TRBD2
TGTGCCAGCAGATCTGGCAGGGGCACTGAAGCTTTCTTT,CASRSGRGTEAFF,-,TRBV5-4,TRBJ1-1,-